The 26 T cell receptor beta chains below were found in one sample sequenced in a study of shared clonotypes between healthy human individuals. Sequencing used immunoSEQ multiplex PCR; TCRdb keeps in-frame clones, though not all of them. The sample lists under 150,000 clones, approximately 70% seen once, with roughly 24% in the top ten. The source material was memory CD8+ T cells sorted from blood. Subset indicated: CD45RO+ cells pooled with CCR7-negative TemRA cells. The source of these receptors is a woman between 25 and 40 years old in good health.

This rearrangement joins TRBV5-1 to TRBJ1-2; possibly TRBD1 for D (5 bases). The germline CDR1 and CDR2 sequences are SGHRS and YFSETQ. V lost 5 bases and J 3 bases, leaving 20 bases between the germline ends. The CDR3 is made up of 16 amino acids. CDR3 sequence: CASRSIPGRGDYGYTF. In nucleotides, the CDR3 is TGCGCCAGCAGATCGATACCGGGACGTGGAGACTATGGCTACACCTTC.

Concerning this clone: A far larger clone differs by one base, so this is likely a read error. V gene TRBV15 combines with J gene TRBJ2-1, with TRBD2 matching 14 bases. Trimming cost V 5 bases and J 11 bases; bases outside gene matches: 8. The CDR3 is 15 amino acids. Germline V lookup: CDR1 LNHNV, CDR2 YYDKDF (reference sequence). The CDR3 sequence: CATSGGLAGGFKQFF. CDR3 nucleotide sequence: TGTGCCACCAGCGGCGGACTAGCGGGGGGCTTTAAGCAGTTCTTC.

The gene calls are TRBV28 and TRBJ2-7; 11 bases fit TRBD1. Germline lookup yields CDR1 MDHEN and CDR2 SYDVKM. V lost 6 bases and J lost 1; bases outside the gene matches: 5. This CDR3 spans 15 amino acids. The DNA of the CDR3 is TGTGCCAGCAGCCGGACAGGGGGCGAGTCCTACGAGCAGTACTTC. Translating it yields CASSRTGGESYEQYF.

The chain links TRBV10-3 to TRBJ1-2; possibly TRBD1 for D (6 bases). The CDR3 covers 13 residues. CDR1 and CDR2 from the germline V gene are ENHRY and SYGVKD. V lost 2 bases and J 4 bases, leaving 8 bases between the germline ends. The CDR3, as DNA: TGTGCCATCAGTGAGGCCAGGGGCTATGGCTACACCTTC. It translates to CAISEARGYGYTF.

The genes are TRBV25-1 and TRBJ1-2; D not resolved. The CDR3 sequence is 15 residues long. CDR1 MGHDK and CDR2 SYGVNS come from the germline V gene. The V end was cut by 4 bases, the J end by 7 bases, with 19 bases between. DNA of the CDR3: TGTGCCAGCAGTGTCACTGCGGTGGAGCAGATTGGCTACACCTTC. The encoded protein is CASSVTAVEQIGYTF.

In the case of this clone: It differs at one base from a far larger clone, so likely a read error. The chain is built from TRBV19 and TRBJ1-2; D might be TRBD1 (6 bases). CDR3 length equals 15 residues. Trimming pared 3 bases from V and 0 bases from J, leaving 11 bases between. Germline CDR1 and CDR2: LNHDA and SQIVND (reference sequence). The CDR3 here is CASSIWTESNYGYTF. The CDR3 DNA follows: TGTGCCAGTAGTATTTGGACAGAATCTAACTATGGCTACACCTTC.

The V and J genes are TRBV5-5 and TRBJ1-1; D is ambiguous. In germline, CDR1 is SGHKS, CDR2 YYEKEE (reference sequence). CDR3 length: 13 residues. Trimming removed 2 bases from V and 7 bases from J, with 12 bases in between. CDR3 protein: CASSFGSWSEAFF. The CDR3 nucleotides read TGTGCCAGCAGCTTTGGGTCGTGGAGTGAAGCTTTCTTT.

This clone occurred a few times. V usage is TRBV6-5 and J usage is TRBJ2-2, with no clear D. Germline CDR1 MNHEY, CDR2 SVGAGI. V was cut by 5 bases and J by 2 bases, with 9 bases left in between. The length of the CDR3 is 14 residues. This chain's CDR3 is CASSPSLNTGELFF. In DNA form, the CDR3 reads TGTGCCAGCAGTCCCTCATTAAACACCGGGGAGCTGTTTTTT.

This clone appeared many times. The chain couples TRBV29-1 to TRBJ2-1; D remains unclear. The CDR3 is 12 amino acids. Trimming took 7 bases from V and 1 from J, leaving 8 bases between them. Germline CDR1 SQVTM, CDR2 ANQGSEA. This CDR3 is CSGVESYNEQFF. For the CDR3, the DNA is TGCAGCGGTGTCGAGTCCTACAATGAGCAGTTCTTC.

This clone turned up a few times. V usage is TRBV25-1 and J usage is TRBJ2-2; 10 bases fit TRBD2. This CDR3 is built from 15 residues. V shed 4 bases and J 6 bases; nucleotides not matched to a gene: 5. Looked up from germline, CDR1 is MGHDK and CDR2 is SYGVNS. The DNA of the CDR3 is TGTGCCAGCAGTGCCCGGACTAGCGGCTCCGGGGAGCTGTTTTTT. It codes for CASSARTSGSGELFF.

CDR3 in amino acids: CASRTRLLASGELFF. CDR3 nucleotide sequence: TGTGCCAGCAGGACCCGGTTGCTGGCGTCCGGGGAGCTGTTTTTT. V is TRBV7-9 and J is TRBJ2-2; D remains unclear. The V gene lost 6 bases and the J gene lost 6 bases, with 17 bases spanning the gap. The CDR3 contains 15 residues. CDR1 and CDR2 (germline): SEHNR, FQNEAQ (reference sequence).

This clone was observed a few times. The V gene is TRBV6-5, the J gene TRBJ2-3, with D possibly being TRBD2 (6 bases). Between the trimmed V and J ends, which lost 5 bases and 4 bases, there was a span of 16 bases. The CDR3 sequence is 15 residues long. The germline V gene has CDR1 MNHEY and CDR2 SVGAGI. Written as DNA, the CDR3 is TGTGCCAGCAGTACCCTGGGGGGAGAATCAGATACGCAGTATTTT. As protein: CASSTLGGESDTQYF.

This chain joins TRBV29-1 and TRBJ2-5; TRBD1 matches at 11 bases. The closer fit of TRBJ2-7 to the DNA end suggests the J call may be wrong. Germline lookup yields CDR1 SQVTM and CDR2 ANQGSEA. The CDR3 has 13 amino acids. CDR3 amino acids: CSVGQGDGGEQYF. Written as DNA, the CDR3 is TGCAGCGTGGGACAGGGGGACGGGGGCGAGCAGTACTTC.

The V gene is TRBV4-1, the J gene TRBJ2-7; a weak D match, TRBD2 (6 bases). Trimming shortened V by 1 base and J by 2 bases, and 15 bases separated the two germline ends. The length of the CDR3 is 16 residues. From germline, CDR1 is MGHRA and CDR2 YSYEKL. The CDR3 loop is CASSQAAHLATYEQYF. As DNA, the CDR3 is TGCGCCAGCAGCCAAGCCGCCCATCTAGCGACCTACGAGCAGTACTTC.

The chain joins TRBV30 to TRBJ2-7, with D perhaps assigned TRBD1 or TRBD2 (5 bases each). The CDR3 is made up of 14 amino acids. V was trimmed by 0 bases and J by 3 bases, leaving 12 bases between them. CDR1 and CDR2 (germline): GTSNPN, SVGIG (reference sequence). CDR3 amino acids: CAWSVQAGSYEQYF. CDR3 in DNA: TGTGCCTGGAGTGTACAAGCAGGGAGCTACGAGCAGTACTTC.

This clone was observed a handful of times. Being one base from a much bigger clone, this may be a read error. Other DNA variants within this sample encode the same CDR3. The chain is built from TRBV11-3 and TRBJ2-7; 10 bases map to TRBD2. This CDR3 spans 16 amino acids. Germline V gene data show CDR1 as SGHNT and CDR2 as YENEEA. For the CDR3, the DNA is TGCGCCAGCAGCCAAGGACTAGCGGTTTCATCCTACGAGCAGTACTTC. Amino acids: CASSQGLAVSSYEQYF.

This clone showed up just once. V gene TRBV5-1 combines with J gene TRBJ1-1; D is possibly TRBD1 (5 bases). The CDR3 spans 16 residues. V lost 4 bases and J lost 1, with 17 bases in between. Germline V gives CDR1 SGHRS, CDR2 YFSETQ. CDR3 protein: CASSAYGFGANTEAFF. The CDR3 nucleotides are TGCGCCAGCAGCGCATATGGATTTGGGGCGAACACTGAAGCTTTCTTT.

This sequence joins TRBV5-4 and TRBJ2-7; a possible D gene is TRBD1 (6 bases). V shed 2 bases and J shed 5 bases, with 17 bases lying between them. The CDR3 spans 15 residues. Germline V CDR1 and CDR2: SGHNT, YYREEE (reference sequence). CDR3 sequence reads: CASSFFRDNPHEQYF. The CDR3 DNA is TGTGCCAGCAGCTTTTTCCGGGACAACCCCCACGAGCAGTACTTC.

The sample holds many counts of this clone. CDR3 residues: CASSKDKSYTF. The CDR3 DNA sequence: TGTGCCAGCAGCAAAGATAAGAGCTACACCTTC. The chain links TRBV21-1 to TRBJ1-2. TRBV21-1 is a pseudogene locus. CDR3 size: 11 residues.

This clone was observed a handful of times. This chain's CDR3 is CASSHGGTSGTHEQYF. The CDR3 DNA reads as TGTGCCAGCAGCCACGGGGGGACTAGCGGGACCCACGAGCAGTACTTC. This chain uses TRBV7-2 with TRBJ2-7; 13 nucleotides agree with TRBD2. Germline-derived CDR1 and CDR2 are SGHTA and FQGNSA. The CDR3 loop spans 16 amino acids. Trimming cost V 5 bases and J 5 bases; bases outside gene matches: 9.

By share of the sample, this clone is medium-sized. V is TRBV27 and J is TRBJ2-7; no reliable D call. CDR1 is MNHEY, CDR2 SMNVEV, per germline (reference sequence). The CDR3 runs to 12 residues. Trimming pared 8 bases from V and 0 bases from J, leaving 8 bases between. The CDR3 sequence is CASFHSSYEQYF. CDR3 DNA sequence: TGTGCCAGCTTTCATAGCTCCTACGAGCAGTACTTC.

The rearrangement joins TRBV4-1 to TRBJ2-7; D is possibly TRBD1 (6 bases). Germline V gene data show CDR1 as MGHRA and CDR2 as YSYEKL. V was cut by 1 base and J by 3 bases, with 19 bases left in between. The CDR3 spans 17 residues. CDR3 region: CASSQVFARGPYYEQYF. CDR3 bases: TGCGCCAGCAGCCAAGTCTTCGCCAGGGGTCCCTACTACGAGCAGTACTTC.

The rearrangement joins TRBV16 to TRBJ2-1; D unclear. Germline values: CDR1 KGHSY, CDR2 FQNENV. This CDR3 spans 13 amino acids. V was shortened by 4 bases and J by 8 bases, with 12 bases between the two germline ends. The CDR3 nucleotides are TGTGCCAGCAGCCCACCCACTCGGTATGAGCAGTTCTTC. It yields the protein CASSPPTRYEQFF.

The V and J genes are TRBV4-1 and TRBJ2-1; D gene ambiguous. The CDR3 sequence is 13 residues long. Trimming removed 5 bases from V and 9 bases from J, with 14 bases in between. In germline, CDR1 is MGHRA, CDR2 YSYEKL. Here the CDR3 reads CASSEIGDLEQFF. The CDR3 DNA reads as TGCGCCAGCAGCGAAATTGGGGATCTTGAGCAGTTCTTC.

The V gene is TRBV7-8, the J gene TRBJ2-7; no firm D call. Deletions cut 6 bases from V and 3 bases from J, with 21 bases between. Germline V gene sequence: CDR1 SGHVS, CDR2 FQNEAQ. The CDR3 sequence is 16 residues long. CDR3 region: CASRLTGRDTDYEQYF. The CDR3 coding sequence is TGTGCCAGCAGATTAACGGGCCGTGACACCGACTACGAGCAGTACTTC.

The chain employs TRBV10-1 and TRBJ2-1; D remains unclear. Per the germline V gene, CDR1 is WNHNN and CDR2 is SYGVQD (reference sequence). Trimming stripped 0 bases from V and 8 bases from J, with 11 bases between. The CDR3 is 14 amino acids. The CDR3 coding sequence is TGCGCCAGCAGTGAGTCTACCCACGGTTATGAGCAGTTCTTC. Encoded protein: CASSESTHGYEQFF.